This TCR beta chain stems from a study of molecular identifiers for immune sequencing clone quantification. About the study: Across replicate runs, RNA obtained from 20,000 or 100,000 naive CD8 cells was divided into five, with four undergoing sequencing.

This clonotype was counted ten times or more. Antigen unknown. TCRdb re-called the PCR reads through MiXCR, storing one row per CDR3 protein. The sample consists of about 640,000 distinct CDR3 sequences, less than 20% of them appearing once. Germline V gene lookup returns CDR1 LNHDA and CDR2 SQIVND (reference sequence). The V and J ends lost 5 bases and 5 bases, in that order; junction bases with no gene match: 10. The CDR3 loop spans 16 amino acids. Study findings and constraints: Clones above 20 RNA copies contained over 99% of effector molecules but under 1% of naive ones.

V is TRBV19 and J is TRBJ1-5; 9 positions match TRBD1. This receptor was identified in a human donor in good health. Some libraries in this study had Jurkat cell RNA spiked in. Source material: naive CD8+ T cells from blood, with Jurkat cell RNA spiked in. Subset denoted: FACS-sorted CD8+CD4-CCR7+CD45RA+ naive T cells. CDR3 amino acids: CASSPGQGMGDQPQHF. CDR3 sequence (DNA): TGTGCCAGTAGTCCAGGACAGGGGATGGGAGATCAGCCCCAGCATTTT. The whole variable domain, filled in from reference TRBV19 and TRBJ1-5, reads DGGITQSPKYLFRKEGQNVTLSCEQNLNHDAMYWYRQDPGQGLRLIYYSQIVNDFQKGDIAEGYSVSREKKESFPLTVTSAQKNPTAFYLCASSPGQGMGDQPQHFGDGTRLSIL.